This T cell receptor beta chain is drawn from a study of T cells in localized non-small cell lung cancer. Study-wide results and caveats: Appearance in adjacent lung was seen for a median about 60 of the top 100 tumor clones. There was an association of higher blood T cell density with longer overall survival. Uninvolved adjacent lung showed higher T cell clonality than tumor.

The data were produced by immunoSEQ multiplex PCR, yet TCRdb's version contains in-frame clones alone and is incomplete. The table lists 45,000 to 70,000 clones, 70% to 90% of them singletons. Of note for this clone: What it binds is not known.

Sample: peripheral blood, taken before any cancer treatment. The sequence derives from a woman aged 40-70 years with stage I lung adenocarcinoma.

Written as DNA, the CDR3 is TGTGCCTGGAGGGACCAACAGGGGGAAGCTTTCTTT. It specifies CAWRDQQGEAFF. V and J are TRBV30 and TRBJ1-1, with TRBD1 matching 7 bases. This CDR3 region has 12 residues. The trim removed 3 bases at V and 8 bases at J, leaving 6 bases unmatched. The germline V gene encodes CDR1 GTSNPN and CDR2 SVGIG (reference sequence). The complete variable domain, with remaining parts taken from reference TRBV30 and TRBJ1-1, reads SQTIHQWPATLVQPVGSPLSLECTVEGTSNPNLYWYRQAAGRGLQLLFYSVGIGQISSEVPQNLSASRPQDRQFILSSKKLLLSDSGFYLCAWRDQQGEAFFGQGTRLTVV.